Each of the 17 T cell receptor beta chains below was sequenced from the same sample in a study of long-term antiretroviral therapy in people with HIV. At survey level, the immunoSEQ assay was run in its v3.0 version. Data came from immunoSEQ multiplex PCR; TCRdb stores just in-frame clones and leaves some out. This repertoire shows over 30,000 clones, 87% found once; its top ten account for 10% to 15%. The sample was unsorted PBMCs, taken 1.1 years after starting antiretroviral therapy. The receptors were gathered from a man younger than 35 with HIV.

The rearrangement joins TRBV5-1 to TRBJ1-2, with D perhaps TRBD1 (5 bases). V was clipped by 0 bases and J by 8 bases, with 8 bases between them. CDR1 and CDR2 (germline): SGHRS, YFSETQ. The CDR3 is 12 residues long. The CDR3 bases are TGCGCCAGCAGCTTGGACAGGAAGGGCTACACCTTC. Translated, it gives CASSLDRKGYTF.

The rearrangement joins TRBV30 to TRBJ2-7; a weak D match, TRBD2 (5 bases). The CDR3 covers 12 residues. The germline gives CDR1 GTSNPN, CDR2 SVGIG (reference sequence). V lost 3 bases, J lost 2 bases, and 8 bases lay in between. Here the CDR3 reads CAWSRDPYEQYF. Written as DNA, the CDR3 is TGTGCCTGGAGCCGGGATCCCTACGAGCAGTACTTC.

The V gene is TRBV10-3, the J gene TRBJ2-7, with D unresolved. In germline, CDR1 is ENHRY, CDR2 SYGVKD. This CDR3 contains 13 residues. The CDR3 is CAHAGIHSYEQYF. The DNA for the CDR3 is TGTGCTCACGCCGGCATCCATTCCTACGAGCAGTACTTC.

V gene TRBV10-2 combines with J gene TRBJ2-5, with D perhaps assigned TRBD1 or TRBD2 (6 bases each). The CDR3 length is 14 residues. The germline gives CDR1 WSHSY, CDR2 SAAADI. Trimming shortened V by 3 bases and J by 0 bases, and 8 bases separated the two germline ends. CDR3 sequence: CASSEGGYQETQYF. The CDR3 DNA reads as TGCGCCAGCAGTGAAGGGGGGTACCAAGAGACCCAGTACTTC.

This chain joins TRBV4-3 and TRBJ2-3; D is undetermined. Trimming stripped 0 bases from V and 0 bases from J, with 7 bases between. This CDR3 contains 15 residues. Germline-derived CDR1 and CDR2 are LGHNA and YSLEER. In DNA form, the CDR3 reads TGCGCCAGCAGCCAAGATGGCAGAAGCACAGATACGCAGTATTTT. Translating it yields CASSQDGRSTDTQYF.

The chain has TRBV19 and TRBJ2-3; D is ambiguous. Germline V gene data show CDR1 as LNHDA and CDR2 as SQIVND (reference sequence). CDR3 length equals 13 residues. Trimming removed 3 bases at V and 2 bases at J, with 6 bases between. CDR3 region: CASSMRDTDTQYF. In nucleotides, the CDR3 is TGTGCCAGTAGTATGCGTGACACAGATACGCAGTATTTT.

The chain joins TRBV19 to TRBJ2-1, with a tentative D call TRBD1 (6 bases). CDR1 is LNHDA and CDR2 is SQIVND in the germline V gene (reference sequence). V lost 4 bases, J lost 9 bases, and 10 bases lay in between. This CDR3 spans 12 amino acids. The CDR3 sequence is CASSRQVFEQFF. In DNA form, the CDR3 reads TGTGCCAGTAGTAGACAGGTCTTTGAGCAGTTCTTC.

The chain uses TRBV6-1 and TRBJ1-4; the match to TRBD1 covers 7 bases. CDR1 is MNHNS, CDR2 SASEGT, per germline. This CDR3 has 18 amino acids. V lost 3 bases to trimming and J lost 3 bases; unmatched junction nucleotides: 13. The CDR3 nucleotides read TGTGCCAGCAGTGAGACCCCCAGGGGGATCAACTCTAATGAAAAACTGTTTTTT. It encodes CASSETPRGINSNEKLFF.

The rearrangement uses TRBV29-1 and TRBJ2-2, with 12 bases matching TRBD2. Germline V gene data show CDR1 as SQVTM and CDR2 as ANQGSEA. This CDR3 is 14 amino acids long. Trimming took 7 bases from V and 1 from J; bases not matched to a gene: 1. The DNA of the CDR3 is TGCAGCGGGGGACTAGCGGGGAACACCGGGGAGCTGTTTTTT. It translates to CSGGLAGNTGELFF.

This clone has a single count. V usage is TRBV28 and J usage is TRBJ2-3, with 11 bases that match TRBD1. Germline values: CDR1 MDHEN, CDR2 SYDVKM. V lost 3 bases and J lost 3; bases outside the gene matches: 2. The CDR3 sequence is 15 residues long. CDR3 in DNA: TGTGCCAGCAGTTTCGGGACAGGGGGGACAGATACGCAGTATTTT. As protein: CASSFGTGGTDTQYF.

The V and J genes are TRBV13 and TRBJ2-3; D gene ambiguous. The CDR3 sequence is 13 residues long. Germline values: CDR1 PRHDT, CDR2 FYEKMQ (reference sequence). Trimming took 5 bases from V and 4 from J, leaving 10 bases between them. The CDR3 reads CASSADRPDTQYF. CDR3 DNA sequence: TGTGCCAGCAGCGCGGACCGTCCAGATACGCAGTATTTT. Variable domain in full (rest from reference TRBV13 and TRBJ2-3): AAGVIQSPRHLIKEKRETATLKCYPIPRHDTVYWYQQGPGQDPQFLISFYEKMQSDKGSIPDRFSAQQFSDYHSELNMSSLELGDSALYFCASSADRPDTQYFGPGTRLTVL.

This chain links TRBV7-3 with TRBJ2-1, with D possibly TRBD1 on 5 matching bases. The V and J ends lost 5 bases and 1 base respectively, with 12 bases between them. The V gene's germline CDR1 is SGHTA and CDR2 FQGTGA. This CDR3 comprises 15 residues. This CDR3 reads CASSRSDSSYNEQFF. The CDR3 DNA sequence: TGTGCCAGCAGCCGCAGCGACAGTTCCTACAATGAGCAGTTCTTC.

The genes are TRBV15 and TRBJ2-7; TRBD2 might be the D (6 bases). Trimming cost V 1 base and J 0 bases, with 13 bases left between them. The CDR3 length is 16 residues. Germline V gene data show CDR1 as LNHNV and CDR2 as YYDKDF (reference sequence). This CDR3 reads CATSRVSGPSSYEQYF. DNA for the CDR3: TGTGCCACCAGCAGAGTTAGCGGACCGAGCTCCTACGAGCAGTACTTC.

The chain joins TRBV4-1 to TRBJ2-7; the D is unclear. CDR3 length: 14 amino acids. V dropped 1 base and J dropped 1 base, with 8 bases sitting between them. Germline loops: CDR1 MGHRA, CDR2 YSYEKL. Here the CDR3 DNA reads TGCGCCAGCAGCCAAGCCGAGAATTCCTACGAGCAGTACTTC. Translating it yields CASSQAENSYEQYF.

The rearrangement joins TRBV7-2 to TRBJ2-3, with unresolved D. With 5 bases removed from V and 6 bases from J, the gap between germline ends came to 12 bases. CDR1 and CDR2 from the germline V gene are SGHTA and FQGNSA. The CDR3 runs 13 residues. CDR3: CASSPESADTQYF. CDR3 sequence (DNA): TGTGCCAGCAGCCCCGAGAGCGCGGATACGCAGTATTTT.

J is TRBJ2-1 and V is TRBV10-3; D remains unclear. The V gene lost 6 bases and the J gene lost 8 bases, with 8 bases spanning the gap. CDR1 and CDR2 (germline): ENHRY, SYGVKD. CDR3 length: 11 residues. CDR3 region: CAIRRSDEQFF. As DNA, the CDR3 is TGTGCCATCAGAAGGAGCGATGAGCAGTTCTTC.

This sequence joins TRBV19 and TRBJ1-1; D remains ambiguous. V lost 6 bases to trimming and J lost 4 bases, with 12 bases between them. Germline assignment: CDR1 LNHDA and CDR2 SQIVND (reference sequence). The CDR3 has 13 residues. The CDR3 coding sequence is TGTGCCAGTAGCTCAATGCGGTCCACTGAAGCTTTCTTT. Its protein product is CASSSMRSTEAFF.